There are a few counts of the clone carrying this T cell receptor beta chain. The antigen remains undetermined. About 9.9 milliliters of peripheral blood were drawn from each donor. Combining a sample-barcoded 5' primer with a J-beta primer mix, a second PCR ran for about 6 to 11 cycles. TCRdb ran MiXCR on the 5' RACE reads and lists one entry per CDR3 protein. Of approximately 800,000 distinct CDR3 sequences in the sample, about 59% were seen once. The data are from a study of blood T cells in healthy people across ages. Study results and limitations: Researchers judged that diversity estimates from one million T cells fell short of true values.

The material sequenced was blood. This receptor was taken from a man younger than 45 in good health.

The CDR3 coding sequence is TGCAGCGTTGAAGATCGGCGGGGACAGGGGTACAATGAGCAGTTCTTC. It yields the protein CSVEDRRGQGYNEQFF. The chain has TRBV29-1 and TRBJ2-1, with TRBD1 identical over 10 bases. Germline V CDR1 and CDR2: SQVTM, ANQGSEA. The CDR3 has 16 amino acids. Losses at the gene ends were 0 bases for V and 4 bases for J; bases not matched to a gene: 6.